This is a list of T cell receptor beta chains from one sample in a study of T-cell memory formation after mild COVID-19. Each CDR3 protein is one row after TCRdb ran MiXCR on the 5' RACE reads. This sample has approximately 60,000 distinct CDR3 sequences, with approximately 9.5% found just once. The sequencing input was PBMCs or a T cell subset sorted from them (not recorded which). The receptors were sampled from a young man who had mild COVID-19 (a few samples of this study predate the infection). Cell type and time point are not known. Each CDR3 is given with its conserved first and last residue. A D gene is named only where the DNA matches it firmly. Expanded clones get a size class; other rows say once, few or many, or leave the size out.

d_call j_call v_call clone_size cdr3_nt cdr3_aa
- TRBJ2-2 TRBV5-1 - TGCGCCAGCAAGGTGACGGGCAGCACCGGGGAGCTGTTTTTT CASKVTGSTGELFF
- TRBJ2-3 TRBV10-3 few TGTGCCATCAAAACAGGGGAGGTTACAGATACGCAGTATTTT CAIKTGEVTDTQYF
TRBD1 TRBJ2-7 TRBV10-2 few TGCGCCAGCAGTTCCCCCGGGACAGTCACTTACGAGCAGTACTTC CASSSPGTVTYEQYF
- TRBJ1-4 TRBV6-1 - TGTGCCAGCAGTGGGCCGGGGGCTTGGGAAAAACTGTTTTTT CASSGPGAWEKLFF
TRBD1 TRBJ2-3 TRBV10-2 few TGCGCCAGCTTAAGGGGGCAAGCTGGAGATACGCAGTATTTT CASLRGQAGDTQYF
TRBD2 TRBJ2-1 TRBV7-6 few TGTGCCAGCAGCTCCGCTAGCGGGGGTGGGGTTGAGCAGTTCTTC CASSSASGGGVEQFF
- TRBJ2-5 TRBV18 few TGTGCCAGCTCACTTAGACGGGACGGGACCCAGGAGACCCAGTACTTC CASSLRRDGTQETQYF
- TRBJ2-2 TRBV7-7 - TGTGCTAGCAGCTTAGGCAATTCGAACACCGGGGAGCTGTTTTTT CASSLGNSNTGELFF
- TRBJ2-3 TRBV20-1 few TGCAGTGCCATCCCCCCCCGAGGCCGCACAGATACGCAGTATTTT CSAIPPRGRTDTQYF
- TRBJ1-3 TRBV7-9 few TGTGCCGGCTCTGGAAACACCATATATTTT CAGSGNTIYF
- TRBJ2-7 TRBV2 few TGTGCCAGCAGTGCGGAAAGGATGACCGAGCAGTACTTC CASSAERMTEQYF
- TRBJ2-2 TRBV12-3/TRBV12-4 few TGTGCCAGCAGTTTCACGGCCGGGGAGCTGTTTTTT CASSFTAGELFF
- TRBJ1-2 TRBV29-1 - TGCAGCGCCCTCTTGGGTGGTGGCTACACCTTC CSALLGGGYTF
- TRBJ2-1 TRBV20-1 many TGCAGTGCTAGAGATCGGGCGGGACTCCTTACCAATGAGCAGTTCTTC CSARDRAGLLTNEQFF
- TRBJ2-7 TRBV7-9 many TGTGCCAGCAGCTTAGGTGGGTTCTCCTACGAGCAGTACTTC CASSLGGFSYEQYF